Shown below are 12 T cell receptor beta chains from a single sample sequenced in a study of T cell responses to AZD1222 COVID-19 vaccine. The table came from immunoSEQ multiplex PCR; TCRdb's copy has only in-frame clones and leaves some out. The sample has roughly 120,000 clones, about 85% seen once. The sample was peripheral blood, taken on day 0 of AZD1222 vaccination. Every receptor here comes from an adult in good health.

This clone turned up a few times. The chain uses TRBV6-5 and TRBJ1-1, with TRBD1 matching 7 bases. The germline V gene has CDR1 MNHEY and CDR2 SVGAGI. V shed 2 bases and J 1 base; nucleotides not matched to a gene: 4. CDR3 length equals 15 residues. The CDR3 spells CASSYLRTGNTEAFF. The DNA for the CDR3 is TGTGCCAGCAGTTACCTACGGACAGGGAACACTGAAGCTTTCTTT.

This CDR3 reads CASSEPFVHEQYF. CDR3 DNA sequence: TGTGCCAGCAGTGAACCTTTTGTCCACGAGCAGTACTTC. The chain joins TRBV2 to TRBJ2-7; D unclear. Germline CDR1 SNHLY, CDR2 FYNNEI. V lost 2 bases and J lost 5, with 10 bases in between. The CDR3 spans 13 residues.

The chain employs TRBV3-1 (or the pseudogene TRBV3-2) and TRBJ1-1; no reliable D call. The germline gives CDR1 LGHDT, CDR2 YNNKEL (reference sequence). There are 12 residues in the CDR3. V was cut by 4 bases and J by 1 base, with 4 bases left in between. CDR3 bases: TGTGCCAGCAGCCTCCAGAACACTGAAGCTTTCTTT. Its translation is CASSLQNTEAFF.

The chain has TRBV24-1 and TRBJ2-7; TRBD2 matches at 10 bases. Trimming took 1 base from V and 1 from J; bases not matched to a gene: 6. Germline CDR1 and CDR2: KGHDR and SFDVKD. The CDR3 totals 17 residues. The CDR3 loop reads CATSDFGDSGGSYEQYF. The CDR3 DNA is TGTGCCACCAGTGATTTCGGCGATAGCGGGGGGTCCTACGAGCAGTACTTC.

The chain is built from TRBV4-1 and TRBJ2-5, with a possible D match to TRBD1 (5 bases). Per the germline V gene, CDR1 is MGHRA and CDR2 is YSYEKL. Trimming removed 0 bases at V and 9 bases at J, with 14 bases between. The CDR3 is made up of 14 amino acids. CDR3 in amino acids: CASSQDPGLESQYF. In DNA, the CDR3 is TGCGCCAGCAGCCAAGACCCAGGGCTCGAGTCCCAGTACTTC.

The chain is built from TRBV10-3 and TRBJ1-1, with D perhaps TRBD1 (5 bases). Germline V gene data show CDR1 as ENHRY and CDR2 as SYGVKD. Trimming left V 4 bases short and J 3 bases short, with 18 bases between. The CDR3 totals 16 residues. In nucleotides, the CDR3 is TGTGCCATCAGTGGGGCCCAGGGAGGGGTCGACACTGAAGCTTTCTTT. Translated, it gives CAISGAQGGVDTEAFF.

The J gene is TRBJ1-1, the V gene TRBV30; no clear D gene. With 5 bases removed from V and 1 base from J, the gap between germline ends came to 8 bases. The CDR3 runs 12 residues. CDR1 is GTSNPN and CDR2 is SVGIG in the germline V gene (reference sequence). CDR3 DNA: TGTGCCTGGGGCCCAGGGAACACTGAAGCTTTCTTT. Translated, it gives CAWGPGNTEAFF.

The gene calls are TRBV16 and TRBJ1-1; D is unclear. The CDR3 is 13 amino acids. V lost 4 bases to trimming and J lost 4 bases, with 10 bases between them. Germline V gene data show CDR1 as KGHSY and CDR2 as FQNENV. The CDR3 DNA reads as TGTGCCAGCAGCCGGGATGAGGTCACTGAAGCTTTCTTT. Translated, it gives CASSRDEVTEAFF.

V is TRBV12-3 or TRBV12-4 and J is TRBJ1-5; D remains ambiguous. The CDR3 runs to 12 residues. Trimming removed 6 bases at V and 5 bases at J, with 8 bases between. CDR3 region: CASRFADQPQHF. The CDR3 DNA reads TGTGCCAGCAGGTTCGCCGATCAGCCCCAGCATTTT.

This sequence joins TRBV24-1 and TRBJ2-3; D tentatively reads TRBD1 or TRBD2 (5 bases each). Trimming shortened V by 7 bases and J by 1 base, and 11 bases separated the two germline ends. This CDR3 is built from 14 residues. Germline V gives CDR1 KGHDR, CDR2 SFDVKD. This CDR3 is CATRVSGRTDTQYF. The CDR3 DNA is TGTGCCACCAGAGTATCGGGACGCACAGATACGCAGTATTTT.

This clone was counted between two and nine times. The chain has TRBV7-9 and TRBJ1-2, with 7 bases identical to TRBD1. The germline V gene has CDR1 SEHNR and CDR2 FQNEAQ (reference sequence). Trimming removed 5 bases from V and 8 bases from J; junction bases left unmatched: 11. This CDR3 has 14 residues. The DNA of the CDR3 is TGTGCCAGCAGCCCCTCCGACAGGGTTGGCGGCTACACCTTC. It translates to CASSPSDRVGGYTF.

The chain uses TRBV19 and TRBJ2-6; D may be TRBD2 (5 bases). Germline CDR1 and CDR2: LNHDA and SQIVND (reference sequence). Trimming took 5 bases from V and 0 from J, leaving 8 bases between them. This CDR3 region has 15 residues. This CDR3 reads CASSGGVSGANVLTF. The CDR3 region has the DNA TGTGCCAGTAGTGGAGGTGTCTCTGGGGCCAACGTCCTGACTTTC.